The 26 T cell receptor beta chains in this list originate from one sample, sequenced in a study of T cells in Graves' hyperthyroidism and ophthalmopathy. RNA transcripts provided the source from which TCR beta CDR3 regions were amplified. The HTBI primer set served for first-round RT-PCR of the TCR CDR3. TCRdb re-derived calls from the multiplex PCR reads in MiXCR, one entry per CDR3 protein. Of 690,000 or so distinct CDR3 sequences listed, approximately 18% are singletons. Sequencing used blood. These receptors came from a woman between 50 and 59 years old with Graves' hyperthyroidism that later progressed to Graves' ophthalmopathy.

CDR3 sequence: CASSQEGLAGGNEQFF. The DNA for the CDR3 is TGCGCCAGCAGCCAAGAAGGGCTAGCGGGGGGCAATGAGCAGTTCTTC. The chain uses TRBV4-1 and TRBJ2-1; TRBD2 aligns across 11 bases. There are 16 residues in the CDR3. Per the germline V gene, CDR1 is MGHRA and CDR2 is YSYEKL. The J segment lost 6 bases and the V segment lost 0 bases, leaving 4 bases of the junction unmatched.

With regard to this clonotype: A single base separates this from a much larger clone, so it may be a read error. The chain employs TRBV12-3 or TRBV12-4 and TRBJ2-3; 10 bases are shared with TRBD2. This CDR3 region has 14 residues. CDR3 nucleotides: TGTGCCTGCAGTCCCGCTAGCGGGGGTTATACGCAGTATTTT. Amino acids: CACSPASGGYTQYF.

The chain recombines TRBV18 with TRBJ2-6; unclear D gene. CDR3 length: 16 residues. Germline assignment: CDR1 KGHSH and CDR2 LQKENI. V shed 6 bases and J shed 0 bases, with 12 bases lying between them. The CDR3 reads CASSGTVSSGANVLTF. CDR3 DNA sequence: TGTGCCAGCTCGGGCACAGTCAGCTCTGGGGCCAACGTCCTGACTTTC.

Note on this clonotype: The junction and the germline gene differ at one end; a read error may be behind it. V gene TRBV6-2 or TRBV6-3 combines with J gene TRBJ2-3; 7 bases are a match to TRBD2. This CDR3 has 13 residues. Looked up from germline, CDR1 is MNHEY and CDR2 is SVGEGT. CDR3 protein: CAGRRLASDTQYF. In nucleotides, the CDR3 is TGTGCCGGCAGAAGACTAGCATCAGATACGCAGTATTTT.

This chain joins TRBV13 and TRBJ2-1; maybe TRBD1 (5 bases). Germline CDR1 and CDR2: PRHDT and FYEKMQ (reference sequence). This CDR3 spans 13 amino acids. With 2 bases removed from V and 9 bases from J, the gap between germline ends came to 11 bases. The CDR3, as DNA: TGTGCCAGCAGCTTATCCAGGACAAGTGAGCAGTTCTTC. Translation gives CASSLSRTSEQFF.

This clonotype was seen repeatedly, ten times or more. The rearrangement joins TRBV6-5 to TRBJ1-5; unclear D gene. Between the trimmed V and J ends, which lost 2 bases and 0 bases, there was a span of 8 bases. The CDR3 is made up of 15 amino acids. Germline-derived CDR1 and CDR2 are MNHEY and SVGAGI. CDR3 sequence: CASSYRHDSNQPQHF. The DNA of the CDR3 is TGTGCCAGCAGTTACCGACATGATAGCAATCAGCCCCAGCATTTT.

A word on this clonotype: A single base separates this from a much larger clone, so it may be a read error. J is TRBJ1-1 and V is TRBV12-5; D is uncertain. This CDR3 has 13 residues. Germline V lookup: CDR1 LGHNT, CDR2 FRNRAP. The CDR3 sequence is CARGLRQNTEAFF. In DNA form, the CDR3 reads TGTGCTAGAGGTTTGCGCCAGAACACTGAAGCTTTCTTT.

This clonotype showed up many times. The DNA of the CDR3 is TGCAGTGCTAGTGTTTGGGACTACAATGAGCAGTTCTTC. Protein: CSASVWDYNEQFF. J is TRBJ2-1 and V is TRBV20-1; D is unresolved. CDR1 is DFQATT, CDR2 SNEGSKA, per germline (reference sequence). The CDR3 contains 13 residues. Trimming took off 3 bases at V and 3 bases at J, with 9 bases between the two ends.

The chain is built from TRBV4-1 and TRBJ1-6; D is possibly TRBD1 (6 bases). V was clipped by 0 bases and J by 13 bases, with 19 bases between them. Germline lookup yields CDR1 MGHRA and CDR2 YSYEKL. The CDR3 consists of 16 residues. This CDR3 is CASSQDLDSRSSPLHF. The CDR3, as DNA: TGCGCCAGCAGCCAAGATCTGGACAGCCGCTCCTCGCCCCTCCACTTT.

This clonotype was detected only once. The chain recombines TRBV5-1 with TRBJ2-5; 8 bases align to TRBD1. The CDR3 is made up of 13 amino acids. Per the germline V gene, CDR1 is SGHRS and CDR2 is YFSETQ. V was clipped by 4 bases and J by 6 bases; unmatched bases: 5. The CDR3 DNA is TGCGCCAGCAGCATAGGACAGGGTCAGACCCAGTACTTC. This encodes CASSIGQGQTQYF.

The chain combines TRBV24-1 with TRBJ2-3; D is uncertain. The germline V gene has CDR1 KGHDR and CDR2 SFDVKD. The CDR3 totals 14 residues. Trimming shortened V by 1 base and J by 9 bases, and 13 bases separated the two germline ends. CDR3 sequence (DNA): TGTGCCACCAGTGATTTCGCGACAAGCTCCACGCAGTATTTT. It is translated as CATSDFATSSTQYF.

The table lists this clonotype with a few counts. V is TRBV6-2 or TRBV6-3 and J is TRBJ2-3; D is uncertain. Germline V lookup: CDR1 MNHEY, CDR2 SVGEGT. Trimming stripped 1 base from V and 0 bases from J, with 5 bases between. The CDR3 loop spans 14 amino acids. DNA for the CDR3: TGTGCCAGCAGTTACTTAACTAGCACAGATACGCAGTATTTT. As protein: CASSYLTSTDTQYF.

The V gene is TRBV12-5, the J gene TRBJ2-7; unclear D gene. CDR3 size: 12 residues. The V end was cut by 5 bases, the J end by 3 bases, with 8 bases between. CDR1 is LGHNT, CDR2 FRNRAP, per germline. The CDR3 loop is CASGADIYEQYF. As DNA, the CDR3 is TGTGCTAGTGGTGCCGACATCTACGAGCAGTACTTC.

This chain links TRBV30 with TRBJ1-6; 11 bases are a match to TRBD1. Germline CDR1 is GTSNPN and CDR2 is SVGIG (reference sequence). CDR3 size: 18 residues. V shed 4 bases and J 3 bases; nucleotides not matched to a gene: 11. The CDR3 here is CAWTRSLGQGVYNSPLHF. The CDR3 DNA is TGTGCCTGGACAAGATCTTTGGGACAGGGGGTCTATAATTCACCCCTCCACTTT.

The chain is built from TRBV5-6 and TRBJ1-6, with TRBD1 as a possible D gene (5 bases). CDR3 length: 17 residues. V lost 2 bases and J lost 7, with 19 bases in between. Germline loops: CDR1 SGHDT, CDR2 YYEEEE. The CDR3, as DNA: TGTGCCAGCAGCTTTAGGGACCTTAGAGGACGAAATTCACCCCTCCACTTT. Translation gives CASSFRDLRGRNSPLHF.

This chain uses TRBV6-2 or TRBV6-3 with TRBJ2-3; 12 bases match TRBD2. This CDR3 comprises 17 residues. Per the germline V gene, CDR1 is MNHEY and CDR2 is SVGEGT. Losses at the gene ends were 6 bases for V and 1 base for J; bases not matched to a gene: 8. The CDR3 coding sequence is TGTGCCAGCAGCCACGGCTGGACTAGCGGGGGCACAGATACGCAGTATTTT. Residues: CASSHGWTSGGTDTQYF.

The J gene is TRBJ2-1, the V gene TRBV11-1; 9 nucleotides agree with TRBD2. Germline V gene sequence: CDR1 SGHAT, CDR2 FQDESV (reference sequence). This CDR3 contains 13 residues. V trimming: 3 bases; J trimming: 11 bases; junction bases outside the gene matches: 5. The CDR3 region has the DNA TGTGCCAGCAGCTTTTCCAGCGGGGGGAAGCAGTTCTTC. Protein sequence: CASSFSSGGKQFF.

This clonotype showed up just a few times. As DNA, the CDR3 is TGCGCCAGCAGGTTCGGGACAGGGAACTACAATGAGCAGTTCTTC. This sequence encodes CASRFGTGNYNEQFF. V gene TRBV10-2 combines with J gene TRBJ2-1; 9 nucleotides line up with TRBD1. The CDR3 extends over 15 amino acids. The V gene end was trimmed by 6 bases and the J gene end by 3 bases; junction bases not matched to a gene: 6. Germline assignment: CDR1 WSHSY and CDR2 SAAADI.

The rearrangement joins TRBV30 to TRBJ1-4; possible D gene TRBD1, 6 bases. Trimming left V 1 base short and J 7 bases short, with 13 bases between. The CDR3 runs to 14 residues. Germline V gene sequence: CDR1 GTSNPN, CDR2 SVGIG (reference sequence). CDR3 bases: TGTGCCTGGAGTGGGACAGCGAGAGGTGAAAAACTGTTTTTT. This sequence encodes CAWSGTARGEKLFF.

This clonotype was counted at least ten times. The V and J genes are TRBV5-8 and TRBJ1-4, with a possible D match to TRBD1 (5 bases). V shed 2 bases and J shed 3 bases, with 14 bases lying between them. The CDR3 length is 16 residues. CDR1 SGHTS and CDR2 YDEGEE come from the germline V gene. CDR3 DNA sequence: TGTGCCAGCAGCTTCGGCTCTCGACAGCCTAATGAAAAACTGTTTTTT. Protein: CASSFGSRQPNEKLFF.

The chain carries TRBV5-1 and TRBJ1-1; possible D gene TRBD1, 5 bases. Between the trimmed V and J ends, which lost 1 base and 1 base, there was a span of 11 bases. Germline V gene sequence: CDR1 SGHRS, CDR2 YFSETQ. The CDR3 length is 15 residues. The CDR3 sequence: CASSLRGSENTEAFF. Written as DNA, the CDR3 is TGCGCCAGCAGCTTGAGGGGCAGTGAGAACACTGAAGCTTTCTTT.

The chain employs TRBV12-3 or TRBV12-4 and TRBJ1-5, with D maybe TRBD1 (6 bases). This CDR3 region has 14 residues. Trimming removed 5 bases at V and 0 bases at J, with 8 bases between. CDR3: CASSRQASNQPQHF. CDR3 in DNA: TGTGCCAGCAGTAGACAGGCTAGCAATCAGCCCCAGCATTTT.

The chain carries TRBV7-2 and TRBJ2-5; TRBD2 matches at 8 bases. Per the germline V gene, CDR1 is SGHTA and CDR2 is FQGNSA. The CDR3 consists of 16 residues. V trimming: 5 bases; J trimming: 5 bases; junction bases outside the gene matches: 13. The CDR3 region is CASSPPPGLVPETQYF. In DNA, the CDR3 is TGTGCCAGCAGCCCACCTCCGGGACTAGTTCCGGAGACCCAGTACTTC.

The V and J genes are TRBV9 and TRBJ1-2, with 12 bases matching TRBD1. Germline V gives CDR1 SGDLS, CDR2 YYNGEE. J lost 6 bases, V lost 0 bases, and 6 bases had no gene match. The CDR3 is made up of 16 amino acids. In nucleotides, the CDR3 is TGTGCCAGCAGCGTAGCACGGGACAGGGGGCACGATGGCTACACCTTC. It yields the protein CASSVARDRGHDGYTF.

A few counts support this clonotype. Sequence at one end of the junction differs from germline and may be a read error. The V call is TRBV7-2, the J call TRBJ2-5; 8 nucleotides match TRBD2. The length of the CDR3 is 16 residues. Germline-derived CDR1 and CDR2 are SGHTA and FQGNSA. CDR3 coding DNA: TGTGCCAGAAGCTTAAAGGGAAGGGGCGGGGGGGAGACCCAGTACTTC. Translated: CARSLKGRGGGETQYF.

V is TRBV27 and J is TRBJ1-1, with D maybe TRBD1 (6 bases). CDR3 size: 15 residues. Trimming pared 8 bases from V and 0 bases from J, leaving 16 bases between. Germline V gene sequence: CDR1 MNHEY, CDR2 SMNVEV (reference sequence). CDR3 in DNA: TGTGCCAGCTGGTCCAGGGGTTCTCTGAACACTGAAGCTTTCTTT. Translating it yields CASWSRGSLNTEAFF.